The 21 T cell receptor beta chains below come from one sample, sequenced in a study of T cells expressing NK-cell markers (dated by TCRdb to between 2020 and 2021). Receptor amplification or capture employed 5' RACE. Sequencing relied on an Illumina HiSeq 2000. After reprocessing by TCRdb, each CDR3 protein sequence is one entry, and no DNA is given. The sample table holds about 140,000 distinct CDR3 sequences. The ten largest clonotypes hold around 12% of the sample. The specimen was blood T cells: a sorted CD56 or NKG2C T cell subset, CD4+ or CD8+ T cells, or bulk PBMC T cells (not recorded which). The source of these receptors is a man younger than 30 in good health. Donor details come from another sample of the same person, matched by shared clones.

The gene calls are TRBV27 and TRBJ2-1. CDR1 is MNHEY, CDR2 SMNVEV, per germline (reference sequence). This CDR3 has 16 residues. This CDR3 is CASSLYAVNSYNEQFF.

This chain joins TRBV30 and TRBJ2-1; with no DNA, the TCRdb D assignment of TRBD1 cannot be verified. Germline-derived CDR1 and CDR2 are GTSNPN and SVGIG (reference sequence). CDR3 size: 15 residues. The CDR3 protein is CAYLGDRGLLGEQFF. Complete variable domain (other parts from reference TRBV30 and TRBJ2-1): SQTIHQWPATLVQPVGSPLSLECTVEGTSNPNLYWYRQAAGRGLQLLFYSVGIGQISSEVPQNLSASRPQDRQFILSSKKLLLSDSGFYLCAYLGDRGLLGEQFFGPGTRLTVL.

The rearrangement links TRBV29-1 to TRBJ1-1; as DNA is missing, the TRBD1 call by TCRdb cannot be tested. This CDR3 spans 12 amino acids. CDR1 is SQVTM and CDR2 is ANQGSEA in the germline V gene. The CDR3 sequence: CSVDPGTGEAFF. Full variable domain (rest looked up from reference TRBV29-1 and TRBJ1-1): SAVISQKPSRDICQRGTSLTIQCQVDSQVTMMFWYRQQPGQSLTLIATANQGSEATYESGFVIDKFPISRPNLTFSTLTVSNMSPEDSSIYLCSVDPGTGEAFFGQGTRLTVV.

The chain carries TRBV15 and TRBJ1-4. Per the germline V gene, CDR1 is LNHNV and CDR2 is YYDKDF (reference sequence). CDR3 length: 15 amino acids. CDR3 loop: CATSGLGGPGEKLFF.

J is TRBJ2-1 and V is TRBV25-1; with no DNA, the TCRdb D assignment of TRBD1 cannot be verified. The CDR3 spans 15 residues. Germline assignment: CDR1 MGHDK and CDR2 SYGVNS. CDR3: CASSETGTGFNEQFF.

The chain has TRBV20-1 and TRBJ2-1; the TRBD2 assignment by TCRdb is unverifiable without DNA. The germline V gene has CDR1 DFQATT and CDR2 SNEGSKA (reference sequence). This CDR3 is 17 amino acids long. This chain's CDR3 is CSARGQLAGTTSSEQFF.

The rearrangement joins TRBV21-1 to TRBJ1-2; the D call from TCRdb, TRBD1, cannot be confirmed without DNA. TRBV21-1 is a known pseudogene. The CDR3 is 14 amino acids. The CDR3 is CASSPHPGGNGYTF.

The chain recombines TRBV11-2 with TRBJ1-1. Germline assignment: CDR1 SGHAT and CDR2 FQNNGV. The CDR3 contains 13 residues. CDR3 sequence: CASSFGLNTEAFF.

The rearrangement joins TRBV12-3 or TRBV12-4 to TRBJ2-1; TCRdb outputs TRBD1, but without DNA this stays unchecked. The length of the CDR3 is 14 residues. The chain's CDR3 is CASRRADAPNEQFF.

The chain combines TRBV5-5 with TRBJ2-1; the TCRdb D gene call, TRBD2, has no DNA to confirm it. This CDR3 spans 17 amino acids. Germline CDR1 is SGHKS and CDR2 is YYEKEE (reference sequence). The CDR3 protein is CASSLTQTSGRDNEQFF.

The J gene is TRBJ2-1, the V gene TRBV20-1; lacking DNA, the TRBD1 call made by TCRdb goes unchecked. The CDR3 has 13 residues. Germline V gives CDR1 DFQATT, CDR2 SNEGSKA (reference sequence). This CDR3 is CSAPEQDPNEQFF.

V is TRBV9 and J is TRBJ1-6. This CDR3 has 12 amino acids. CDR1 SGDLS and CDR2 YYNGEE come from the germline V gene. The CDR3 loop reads CASSTSGSPLHF.

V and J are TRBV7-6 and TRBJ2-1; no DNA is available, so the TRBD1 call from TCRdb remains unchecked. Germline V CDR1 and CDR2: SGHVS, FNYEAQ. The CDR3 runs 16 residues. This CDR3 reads CASSLGGQTAYNEQFF.

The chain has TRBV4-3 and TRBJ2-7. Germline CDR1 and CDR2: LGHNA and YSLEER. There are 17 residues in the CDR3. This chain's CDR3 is CASSPQMGLLSPYEQYF.

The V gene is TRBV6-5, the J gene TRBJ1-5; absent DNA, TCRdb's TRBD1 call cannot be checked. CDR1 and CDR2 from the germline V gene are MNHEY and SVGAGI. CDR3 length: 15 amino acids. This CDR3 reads CASSLDRGINQPQHF.

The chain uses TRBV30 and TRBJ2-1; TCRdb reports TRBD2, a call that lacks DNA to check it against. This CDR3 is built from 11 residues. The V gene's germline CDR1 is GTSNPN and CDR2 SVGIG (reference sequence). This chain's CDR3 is CAWGGDNEQFF.

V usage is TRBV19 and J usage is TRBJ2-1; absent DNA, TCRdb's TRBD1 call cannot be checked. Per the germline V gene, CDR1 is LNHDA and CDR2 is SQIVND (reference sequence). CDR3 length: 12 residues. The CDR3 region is CASSLGQAYQFF.

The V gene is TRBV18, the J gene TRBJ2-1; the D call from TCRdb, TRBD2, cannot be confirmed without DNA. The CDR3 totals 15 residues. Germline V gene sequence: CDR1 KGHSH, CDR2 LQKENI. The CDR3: CASSPPSGMGYEQFF.

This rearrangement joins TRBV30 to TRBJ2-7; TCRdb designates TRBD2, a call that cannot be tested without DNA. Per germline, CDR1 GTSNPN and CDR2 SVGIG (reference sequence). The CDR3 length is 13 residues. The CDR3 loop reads CAWSPGLSYEQYF.

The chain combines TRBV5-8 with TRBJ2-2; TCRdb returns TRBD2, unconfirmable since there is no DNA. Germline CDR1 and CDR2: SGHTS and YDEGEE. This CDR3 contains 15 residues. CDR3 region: CASRPLAGGPGELFF.

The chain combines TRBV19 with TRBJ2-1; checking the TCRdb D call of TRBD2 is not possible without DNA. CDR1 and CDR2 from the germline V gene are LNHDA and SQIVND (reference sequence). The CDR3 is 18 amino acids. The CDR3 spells CASSIGLAGYGVNNEQFF. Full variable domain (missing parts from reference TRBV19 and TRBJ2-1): DGGITQSPKYLFRKEGQNVTLSCEQNLNHDAMYWYRQDPGQGLRLIYYSQIVNDFQKGDIAEGYSVSREKKESFPLTVTSAQKNPTAFYLCASSIGLAGYGVNNEQFFGPGTRLTVL.